This TCR beta chain comes out of a study of naive and memory T cell subsets (dated by TCRdb to about 2017). Context from the whole study: An open-source, UMI-based TCR alpha and beta sequencing pipeline was applied to sorted naive and memory peripheral blood T cell subsets. IgG serology results and the functional CMV T cell responses were in complete agreement. RNA was DNase-treated and reverse transcribed with TCR constant-region primers, mostly using SuperScript III. Overall study results and their limits: In both CD4 and CD8 cells, a rise in Gini index and a fall in Shannon and inverse Simpson diversity were observed from naive through CM, EM and EMRA. The repertoire findings for the naive and memory subsets could not be validated against a ground truth because none was available. Naive repertoires, especially CD8, contained a few larger clonotypes, possibly memory cells re-expressing CD45RA. TCR abundance followed a power law whose exponent differed between naive and memory subsets but was consistent across the three individuals. After error correction, only a single occurrence was seen for over 95% of naive TCR sequences, so much steeper abundance distributions were produced than in memory subsets. Clonotypes were defined as single alpha or beta chain sequences, not paired alpha/beta receptors. RNA-based TCR counts may be affected by expression changes linked to T cell activation and differentiation.

Spanning cysteine to phenylalanine, the CDR3 consists of 14 amino acids. Only the CDR3 part of the read is kept: 42 bases, read in frame from the first base. Per the germline V gene, SNHLY is the CDR1 and FYNNEI is the CDR2. V and J are trimmed by 7 bases and 4 bases, and the gene matches miss 5 bases of the junction. About this clonotype: Its antigen is not yet known. It has no much larger one-base neighbor in the sample; base qualities were not kept.

Receptors were amplified or captured by UMI-ligation and nested PCR. The beta constant-region primer was an equimolar mix of two oligonucleotides covering both TRBC1 and TRBC2. The ligated cDNA went through four rounds of PCR with nested alpha and beta constant-region primers together with the SP2 primer. A single-stranded oligonucleotide carrying the SP2 primer and a 12-nucleotide UMI was ligated to the 3' end of the cDNA by T4 RNA ligase 1. Incubation of the ligation reaction was carried out at 16 degrees C for about 19-24 hours. PCR2 was typically run as a SYBR Green qPCR and stopped at a predetermined threshold to prevent over-amplification. Agencourt AMPure XP magnetic beads were used for all purifications after the first. Library quantification was done by Qubit, followed by a TapeStation check on which the main peak was expected at around 650 bp. Pooled libraries were sequenced on an Illumina MiSeq using v2 2x251 paired-end kits, and typically 1-2 million reads were obtained per sample. Libraries were pooled at about 3.7 nM per sample, and roughly 4.5-8% PhiX was added to improve cluster recognition. Processing in the source paper ran as follows. FASTQ reads processed by Demultiplexor were assigned V and J genes by Decombinator through tag matching that tolerated a single base-pair mismatch. Collapsinator relied on UMIs to fix sequencing errors as well as frequency errors caused by PCR heterogeneity. CDR3Translator translated TCRs and extracted CDR3s from the conserved cysteine to the FGXG phenylalanine, flagging non-productive sequences. Gini, Shannon entropy and inverse Simpson indices were computed after subsampling the repertoires to the same number of UMI-defined TCRs. Clonotype abundance distributions were fitted to a power law by maximum likelihood within the linear range. On one naive CD8 sample, the pipeline and MIGEC gave similar UMI counts, unique TCR numbers and clonal distributions. In one analysis, naive TCRs that were also found in any memory subset of the same donor were excluded from the naive repertoire. A set of 7,322 CMV-associated CDR3 sequences, compiled from VDJdb and a published dataset, was used to search the repertoires. Using fastp at Q25 and MiXCR, TCRdb reprocessed the public reads and kept productive beta chains. Each CDR3 protein appears once, grouped with its most common genes and DNA. The V and J calls here are based on TCRdb, not the publication. The table for this sample lists over 110,000 distinct CDR3 sequences; 15% to 20% of them were counted only once. Clones ranked in the top ten supply roughly 0.68% of the sample.

Separate amplification of TCR alpha and beta chain libraries was performed from the second PCR step onward. Donor CMV status was determined by IFNgamma production from CD4+ T cells after overnight stimulation of fresh PBMCs with CMV viral lysate. Using Miltenyi beads, CD4 T cells were first positively selected, and CD8 T cells were then positively selected from the CD4-negative fraction. Cells stained for CD3, CD4, CD8, CD45RA, CD27 and a live/dead dye were sorted on a BD Aria II into four subsets by CD45RA and CD27. A few healthy volunteers provided blood, and each donor's sample was split into CD4 and CD8 T cells and then further divided into four differentiation subsets. Roughly 120 ml of peripheral blood was collected from each donor, and PBMC were isolated by Ficoll-Paque PLUS density-gradient centrifugation. After sorting, cells were lysed in RLT buffer, RNA was extracted using a Qiagen RNeasy kit, and the extracted RNA was stored at -80 degrees C.

The receptor comes from a human donor in good health. The source material was naive CD8+ T cells from blood. The cell subset or site label corresponds to: naive T cells, CD45RA high CD27+. The rearrangement combines TRBV2 with TRBJ2-1; 9 bases in the junction line up with TRBD2. The CDR3 here reads CASTWTSEYNEQFF. The bases are TGTGCCAGCACCTGGACTAGCGAATACAATGAGCAGTTCTTC.